One and the same sample provided the 24 T cell receptor beta chains below, sequenced in a study of T cell responses to AZD1222 COVID-19 vaccine. TCRdb's copy holds only in-frame clones and misses some; the assay was immunoSEQ multiplex PCR. This table holds about 100,000 clones, roughly 90% found once. The sequences come from peripheral blood, collected on day 0 of AZD1222 vaccination. These receptors all stem from an adult in good health.

V usage is TRBV29-1 and J usage is TRBJ2-7; D call uncertain. Germline V CDR1 and CDR2: SQVTM, ANQGSEA. The germline V and J ends were trimmed by 1 base and 0 bases, with 7 bases remaining between them. The CDR3 is 13 amino acids. CDR3 bases: TGCAGCGTTGAAGTCGGTTTCTCCTACGAGCAGTACTTC. Protein sequence: CSVEVGFSYEQYF.

The V call is TRBV5-4, the J call TRBJ2-5, with 7 bases identical to TRBD1. V lost 1 base, J lost 4 bases, and 7 bases stayed unmatched. Germline V lookup: CDR1 SGHNT, CDR2 YYREEE (reference sequence). The CDR3 has 15 amino acids. In DNA, the CDR3 is TGTGCCAGCAGCTTGCGGGACAGTAGCCGAGAGACCCAGTACTTC. It codes for CASSLRDSSRETQYF.

The V gene is TRBV4-1, the J gene TRBJ2-7; D is undetermined. Germline CDR1 and CDR2: MGHRA and YSYEKL. CDR3 length: 13 residues. V was shortened by 3 bases and J by 3 bases, with 9 bases between the two germline ends. CDR3 coding DNA: TGCGCCAGCAGCCAGGCTGAGTTCTACGAGCAGTACTTC. It specifies CASSQAEFYEQYF.

The J gene is TRBJ2-2, the V gene TRBV7-2, with TRBD2 matching over 12 bases. The V gene end was trimmed by 4 bases and the J gene end by 2 bases; junction bases not matched to a gene: 8. CDR3 length: 18 residues. Germline CDR1 reads SGHTA; CDR2 reads FQGNSA. The CDR3 protein is CASSSGLAGSSNTGELFF. The CDR3 DNA reads TGTGCCAGCAGCTCGGGACTAGCGGGTTCGTCTAACACCGGGGAGCTGTTTTTT.

The chain employs TRBV4-1 and TRBJ2-7; 9 bases align to TRBD2. Germline V gene lookup returns CDR1 MGHRA and CDR2 YSYEKL. After removal of 2 bases from V and 5 bases from J, the junction contained 13 bases not matched to a gene. The CDR3 consists of 17 residues. In nucleotides, the CDR3 is TGCGCCAGCAGCCAACCCCTATTTAGTAGCGGGAGAGACGAGCAGTACTTC. Its protein product is CASSQPLFSSGRDEQYF.

This chain uses TRBV6-5 with TRBJ2-3; D remains unclear. The germline CDR1 and CDR2 sequences are MNHEY and SVGAGI. V gave up 5 bases and J gave up 2 bases, with 11 bases separating them. The CDR3 consists of 14 residues. The CDR3 is CASSPSPVTDTQYF. As DNA, the CDR3 is TGTGCCAGCAGTCCCTCCCCTGTCACAGATACGCAGTATTTT.

This chain joins TRBV6-5 and TRBJ2-7, with D tentatively TRBD1 (6 bases). Trimming shortened V by 4 bases and J by 0 bases, and 7 bases separated the two germline ends. Germline-derived CDR1 and CDR2 are MNHEY and SVGAGI. The CDR3 is 13 amino acids. The CDR3 here is CASSSDSSYEQYF. CDR3 nucleotide sequence: TGTGCCAGCAGTTCGGACAGCTCCTACGAGCAGTACTTC.

V and J are TRBV5-8 and TRBJ1-4; tentatively, D is TRBD1 (5 bases). V was shortened by 2 bases and J by 7 bases, with 12 bases between the two germline ends. CDR1 and CDR2 (germline): SGHTS, YDEGEE. This CDR3 has 14 residues. CDR3 loop: CASSFYRFGEKLFF. CDR3 in DNA: TGTGCCAGCAGCTTTTACAGGTTCGGTGAAAAACTGTTTTTT. Looking up the rest from reference TRBV5-8 and TRBJ1-4 gives the full variable domain: EAGVTQSPTHLIKTRGQQATLRCSPISGHTSVYWYQQALGLGLQFLLWYDEGEERNRGNFPPRFSGRQFPNYSSELNVNALELEDSALYLCASSFYRFGEKLFFGSGTQLSVL.

The J gene is TRBJ1-5, the V gene TRBV5-1; 7 bases align to TRBD1. The germline V gene has CDR1 SGHRS and CDR2 YFSETQ. The length of the CDR3 is 15 residues. The junction had 3 bases not matched to a gene; V was cut back by 3 bases and J by 0 bases. CDR3 sequence (DNA): TGCGCCAGCAGCTATACAGGGGATAGCAATCAGCCCCAGCATTTT. Encoded protein: CASSYTGDSNQPQHF. The full variable domain, with the rest looked up from reference TRBV5-1 and TRBJ1-5, is KAGVTQTPRYLIKTRGQQVTLSCSPISGHRSVSWYQQTPGQGLQFLFEYFSETQRNKGNFPGRFSGRQFSNSRSEMNVSTLELGDSALYLCASSYTGDSNQPQHFGDGTRLSIL.

The rearrangement joins TRBV4-1 to TRBJ1-2; D gene uncertain. Trimming removed 1 base at V and 4 bases at J, with 22 bases between. Germline V CDR1 and CDR2: MGHRA, YSYEKL. There are 18 residues in the CDR3. In nucleotides, the CDR3 is TGCGCCAGCAGCCAAGGGCGACAAGGGCTGGTGTCGGCCTATGGCTACACCTTC. Its translation: CASSQGRQGLVSAYGYTF.

Here the CDR3 DNA reads TGTGCCAGCAGCAAAGCTCAGGGGAACGATTGCAATCAGCCCCAGCATTTT. Its translation: CASSKAQGNDCNQPQHF. The V and J genes are TRBV21-1 and TRBJ1-5; the D call in the table, TRBD1, was not verified against the DNA. TRBV21-1 constitutes a pseudogene. The CDR3 has 17 residues.

The V call is TRBV3-1 (or the pseudogene TRBV3-2), the J call TRBJ1-6; D remains ambiguous. Trimming removed 4 bases at V and 10 bases at J, with 14 bases between. The CDR3 is made up of 14 amino acids. The germline CDR1 and CDR2 sequences are LGHDT and YNNKEL (reference sequence). CDR3 DNA sequence: TGTGCCAGCAGCCCGAAGCATGGGGAATCACCCCTCCACTTT. It is translated as CASSPKHGESPLHF.

The rearrangement joins TRBV30 to TRBJ1-1; D may be TRBD1 (5 bases). The germline V gene encodes CDR1 GTSNPN and CDR2 SVGIG (reference sequence). Deletions cut 2 bases from V and 0 bases from J, with 10 bases between. The CDR3 spans 14 residues. The CDR3 DNA reads as TGTGCCTGGAGTCGACGGACACTGAACACTGAAGCTTTCTTT. As protein: CAWSRRTLNTEAFF.

The chain combines TRBV10-3 with TRBJ1-1; 9 positions match TRBD1. Germline CDR1 is ENHRY and CDR2 is SYGVKD. V gave up 3 bases and J gave up 1 base; unmatched junction bases: 6. The CDR3 is 16 residues long. The CDR3 DNA reads TGTGCCATCAGTGAAAGGCGGGACAGGGAGAACACTGAAGCTTTCTTT. It translates to CAISERRDRENTEAFF.

The table lists this clone with a count of one. The V call is TRBV21-1, the J call TRBJ1-1; the D call of TRBD1 is as the table states it, not checked on the DNA. TRBV21-1 is termed a pseudogene. The CDR3 consists of 17 residues. DNA of the CDR3: TGTGCCAGCAGCAAAGGAAGTCCTGGGACAGCAAACACTGAAGCTTTCTTT. Its protein is CASSKGSPGTANTEAFF.

The chain couples TRBV7-6 to TRBJ2-7; D not certain. The CDR3 length is 16 residues. V was pared by 3 bases and J by 3 bases, with 18 bases between. Germline V lookup: CDR1 SGHVS, CDR2 FNYEAQ. CDR3 nucleotides: TGTGCCAGCAGCTTTTCAAGGGCCAAGGGTCTCTACGAGCAGTACTTC. It encodes CASSFSRAKGLYEQYF.

The CDR3: CASSETGRYNEQFF. Here the CDR3 DNA reads TGTGCCAGCAGTGAGACAGGGAGATACAATGAGCAGTTCTTC. The chain carries TRBV25-1 and TRBJ2-1; 7 bases line up with TRBD1. Germline assignment: CDR1 MGHDK and CDR2 SYGVNS. V lost 3 bases to trimming and J lost 4 bases; unmatched junction nucleotides: 3. The CDR3 totals 14 residues.

The chain joins TRBV7-9 to TRBJ2-5, with TRBD2 matching over 7 bases. In germline, CDR1 is SEHNR, CDR2 FQNEAQ (reference sequence). With V trimmed by 5 bases and J by 2 bases, 11 bases remained unmatched. The CDR3 contains 16 residues. CDR3 coding DNA: TGTGCCAGCAGCGGTCAACCTAGCGGCAGACAAGAGACCCAGTACTTC. Its protein product is CASSGQPSGRQETQYF.

The rearrangement uses TRBV12-3 or TRBV12-4 and TRBJ1-1; D might be TRBD1 (6 bases). This CDR3 spans 13 amino acids. Trimming took off 4 bases at V and 3 bases at J, with 9 bases between the two ends. The CDR3 bases are TGTGCCAGCAGTTCCGGGGGCTACACTGAAGCTTTCTTT. Its translation is CASSSGGYTEAFF.

The V gene is TRBV30, the J gene TRBJ1-1; 8 bases agree with TRBD1. The CDR3 length is 15 residues. CDR1 is GTSNPN and CDR2 is SVGIG in the germline V gene (reference sequence). V lost 2 bases and J lost 0; bases outside the gene matches: 5. This CDR3 is CAWSKGQGMNTEAFF. CDR3 coding DNA: TGTGCCTGGAGTAAAGGACAGGGAATGAACACTGAAGCTTTCTTT.

CDR3 DNA: TGTGCCAGCAGCCTCGGGACTAGCCGAGGGGAGACCCAGTACTTC. Protein product: CASSLGTSRGETQYF. The J gene is TRBJ2-5, the V gene TRBV7-3; 9 bases match TRBD2. Germline CDR1 and CDR2: SGHTA and FQGTGA. The CDR3 runs 15 residues. The J segment lost 5 bases and the V segment lost 5 bases, leaving 9 bases of the junction unmatched.

V usage is TRBV7-8 and J usage is TRBJ1-6; D is uncertain. This CDR3 is built from 15 residues. V was trimmed by 3 bases and J by 5 bases, leaving 11 bases between them. Per the germline V gene, CDR1 is SGHVS and CDR2 is FQNEAQ. CDR3 nucleotides: TGTGCCAGCAGCTTCATGGGTCGAGATAATTCACCCCTCCACTTT. Protein sequence: CASSFMGRDNSPLHF.

This sequence joins TRBV3-1 (or the pseudogene TRBV3-2) and TRBJ2-2; 7 bases are shared with TRBD2. This CDR3 contains 16 residues. CDR1 is LGHDT, CDR2 YNNKEL, per germline (reference sequence). V dropped 4 bases and J dropped 3; count of bases not matched to a gene: 8. DNA of the CDR3: TGTGCCAGCAGCCCTCCCCAGCGGGATGACACCGGGGAGCTGTTTTTT. Translated: CASSPPQRDDTGELFF.

The rearrangement uses TRBV2 and TRBJ2-7; D is uncertain. V lost 1 base and J 0 bases, leaving 7 bases between the germline ends. Germline V CDR1 and CDR2: SNHLY, FYNNEI. The CDR3 is made up of 14 amino acids. DNA for the CDR3: TGTGCCAGCAGTGAAGACAGCGCCTCCTACGAGCAGTACTTC. Protein: CASSEDSASYEQYF.